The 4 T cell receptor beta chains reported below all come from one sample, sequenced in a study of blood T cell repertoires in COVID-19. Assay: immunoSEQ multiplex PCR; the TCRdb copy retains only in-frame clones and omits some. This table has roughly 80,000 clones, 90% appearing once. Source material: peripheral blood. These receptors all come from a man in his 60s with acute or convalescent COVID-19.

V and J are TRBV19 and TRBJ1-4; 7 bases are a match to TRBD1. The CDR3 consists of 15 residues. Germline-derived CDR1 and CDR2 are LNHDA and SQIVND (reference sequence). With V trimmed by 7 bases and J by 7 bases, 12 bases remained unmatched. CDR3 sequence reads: CASKDRAQSGEKLFF. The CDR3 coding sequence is TGTGCCAGTAAAGACAGGGCTCAATCGGGTGAAAAACTGTTTTTT.

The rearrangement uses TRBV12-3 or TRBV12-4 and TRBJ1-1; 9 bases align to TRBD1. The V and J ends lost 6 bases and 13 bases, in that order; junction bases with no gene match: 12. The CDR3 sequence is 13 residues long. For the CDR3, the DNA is TGTGCCAGCAGCGAGGGACAGGGTTTTTTGGTTTTCTTT. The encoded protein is CASSEGQGFLVFF.

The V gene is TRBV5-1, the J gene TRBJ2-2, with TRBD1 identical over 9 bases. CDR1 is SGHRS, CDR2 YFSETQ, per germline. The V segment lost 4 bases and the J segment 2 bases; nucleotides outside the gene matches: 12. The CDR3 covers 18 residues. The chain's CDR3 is CASSLTFYRGPNTGELFF. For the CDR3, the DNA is TGCGCCAGCAGCCTAACATTTTACAGGGGGCCCAACACCGGGGAGCTGTTTTTT.

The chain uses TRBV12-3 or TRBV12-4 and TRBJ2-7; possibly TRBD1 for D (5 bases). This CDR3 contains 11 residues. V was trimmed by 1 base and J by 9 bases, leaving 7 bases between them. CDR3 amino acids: CASSLEGAQYF. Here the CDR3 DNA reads TGTGCCAGCAGTTTAGAAGGGGCGCAGTACTTC.